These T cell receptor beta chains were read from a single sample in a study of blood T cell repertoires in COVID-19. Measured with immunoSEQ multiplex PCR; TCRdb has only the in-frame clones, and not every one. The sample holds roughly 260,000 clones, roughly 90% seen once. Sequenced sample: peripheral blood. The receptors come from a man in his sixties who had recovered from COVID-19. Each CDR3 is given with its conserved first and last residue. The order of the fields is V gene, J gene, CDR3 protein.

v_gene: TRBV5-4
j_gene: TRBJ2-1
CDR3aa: CASSLERRKGEQFF

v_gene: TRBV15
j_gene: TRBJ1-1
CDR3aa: CATSRDKIRGGRNTEAFF

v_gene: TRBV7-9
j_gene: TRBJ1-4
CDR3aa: CASSPLVGQGYEKLFF

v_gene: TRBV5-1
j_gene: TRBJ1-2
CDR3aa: CASSLAQGVYGYTF

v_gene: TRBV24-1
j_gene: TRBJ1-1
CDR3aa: CATSTGRWDTEAFF

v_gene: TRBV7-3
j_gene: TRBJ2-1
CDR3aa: CASSFQTSGGNEQFF

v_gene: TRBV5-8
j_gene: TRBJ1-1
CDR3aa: CASSSDRGDEAFF

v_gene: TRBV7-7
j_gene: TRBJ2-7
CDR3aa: CASSFQTGDEQYF

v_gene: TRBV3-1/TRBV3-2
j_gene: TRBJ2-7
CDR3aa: CASSRRQGYEQYF

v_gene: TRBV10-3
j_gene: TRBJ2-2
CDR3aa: CAISQQGGELFF

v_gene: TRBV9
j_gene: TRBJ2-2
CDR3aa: CASSATGRTGELFF

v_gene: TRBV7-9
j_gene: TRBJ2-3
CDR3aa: CASSRDRGFTDTQYF

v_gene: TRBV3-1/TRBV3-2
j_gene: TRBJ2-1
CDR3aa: CASSQVGGSSYNEQFF

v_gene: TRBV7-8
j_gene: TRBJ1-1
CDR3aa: CASSHLIPNRLNTEAFF

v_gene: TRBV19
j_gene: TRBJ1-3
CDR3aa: CASISLGNTIYF

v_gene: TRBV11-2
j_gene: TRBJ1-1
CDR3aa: CASSLTALNTEAFF